This T cell receptor (beta chain) was identified in a study of T cell repertoires in ileal Crohn's disease. Generated by immunoSEQ multiplex PCR, the TCRdb table keeps only in-frame clones and is missing some. The sample lists 6,500 to 10,000 clones, around 80% occurring once. From germline, CDR1 is SGHAT and CDR2 FQNNGV. This CDR3 contains 15 residues. Trimming removed 0 bases from V and 0 bases from J, with 9 bases in between. The TCR originated in an adult with Crohn's disease. The sample was ileal tissue. The chain uses TRBV11-2 and TRBJ2-7; no firm D call. The CDR3 protein is CASSLEALSSYEQYF. Here the CDR3 DNA reads TGTGCCAGCAGCTTAGAGGCTTTAAGCTCCTACGAGCAGTACTTC.